This T cell receptor beta chain derives from a study of neurological immune-mediated disorders. Whole-study results and caveats: Expanded clones shared no CDR3 amino acid sequences across subjects, suggesting private repertoires in all groups.

The authors produced cDNA by 5'RACE using 10-nucleotide random UMIs. Over 170 million TCR-beta sequences from 15-18 subjects came out of each sequencing run. TCRdb re-derived calls from the 5' RACE reads in MiXCR, one entry per CDR3 protein. The repertoire holds 84,000 or so distinct CDR3 sequences, with over 9% as singletons. This CDR3 has 12 residues. The V gene's germline CDR1 is MNHNY and CDR2 SVGAGI (reference sequence). V lost 7 bases to trimming and J lost 7 bases; unmatched junction nucleotides: 6. This clonotype was seen repeatedly, ten times or more. Its antigen is undetermined. J is TRBJ1-2 and V is TRBV6-6; 7 bases map to TRBD1. This TCR derives from a man aged 35 to 55 in good health. The specimen was PBMCs. Here the CDR3 reads CASNPRDSGYTF. The DNA of the CDR3 is TGTGCCAGCAACCCCAGGGACAGTGGCTACACCTTC.